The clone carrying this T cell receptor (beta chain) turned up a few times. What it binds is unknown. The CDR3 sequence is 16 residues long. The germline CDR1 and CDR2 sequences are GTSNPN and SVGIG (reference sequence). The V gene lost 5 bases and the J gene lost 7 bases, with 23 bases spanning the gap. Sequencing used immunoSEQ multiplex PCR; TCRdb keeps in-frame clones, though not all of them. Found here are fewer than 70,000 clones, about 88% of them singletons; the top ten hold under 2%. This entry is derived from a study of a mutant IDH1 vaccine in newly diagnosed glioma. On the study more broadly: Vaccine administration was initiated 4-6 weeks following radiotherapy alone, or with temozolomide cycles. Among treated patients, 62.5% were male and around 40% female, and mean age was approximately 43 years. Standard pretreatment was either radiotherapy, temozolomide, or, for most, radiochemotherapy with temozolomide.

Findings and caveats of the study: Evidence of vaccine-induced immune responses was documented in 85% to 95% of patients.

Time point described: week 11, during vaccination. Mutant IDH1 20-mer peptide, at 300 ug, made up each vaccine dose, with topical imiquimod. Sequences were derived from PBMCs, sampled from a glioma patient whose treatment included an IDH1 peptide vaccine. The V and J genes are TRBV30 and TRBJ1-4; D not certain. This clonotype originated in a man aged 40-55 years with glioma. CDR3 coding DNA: TGTGCCTGGGTCCCCCCCCGGGCAGGAAGGAGTGAAAAACTGTTTTTT. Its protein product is CAWVPPRAGRSEKLFF.